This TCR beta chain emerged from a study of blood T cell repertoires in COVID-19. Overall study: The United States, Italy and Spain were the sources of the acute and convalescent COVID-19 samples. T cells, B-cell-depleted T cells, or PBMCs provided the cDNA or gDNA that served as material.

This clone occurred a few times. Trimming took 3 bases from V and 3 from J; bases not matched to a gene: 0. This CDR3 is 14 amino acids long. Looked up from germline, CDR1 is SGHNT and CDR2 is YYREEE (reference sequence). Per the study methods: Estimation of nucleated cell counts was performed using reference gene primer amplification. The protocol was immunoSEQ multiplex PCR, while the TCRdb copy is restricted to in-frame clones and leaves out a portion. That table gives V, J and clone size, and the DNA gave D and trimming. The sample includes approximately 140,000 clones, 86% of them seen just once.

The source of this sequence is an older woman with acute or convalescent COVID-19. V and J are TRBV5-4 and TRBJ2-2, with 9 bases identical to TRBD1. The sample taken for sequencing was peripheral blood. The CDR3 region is CASSWDRDTGELFF. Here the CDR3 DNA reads TGTGCCAGCAGCTGGGACAGGGACACCGGGGAGCTGTTTTTT.